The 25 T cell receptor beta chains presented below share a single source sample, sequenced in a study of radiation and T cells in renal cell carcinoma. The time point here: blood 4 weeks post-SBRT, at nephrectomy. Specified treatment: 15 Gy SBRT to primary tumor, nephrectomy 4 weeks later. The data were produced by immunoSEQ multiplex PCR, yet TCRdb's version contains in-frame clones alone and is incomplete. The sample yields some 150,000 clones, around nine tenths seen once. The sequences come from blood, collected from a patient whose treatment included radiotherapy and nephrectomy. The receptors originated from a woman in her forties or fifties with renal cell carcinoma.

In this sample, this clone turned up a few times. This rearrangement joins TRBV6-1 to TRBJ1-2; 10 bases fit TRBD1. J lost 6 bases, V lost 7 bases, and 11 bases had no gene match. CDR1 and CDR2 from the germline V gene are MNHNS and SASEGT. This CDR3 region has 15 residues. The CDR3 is CASTGTGAISNGYTF. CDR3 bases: TGTGCCAGCACCGGGACAGGGGCGATATCCAATGGCTACACCTTC.

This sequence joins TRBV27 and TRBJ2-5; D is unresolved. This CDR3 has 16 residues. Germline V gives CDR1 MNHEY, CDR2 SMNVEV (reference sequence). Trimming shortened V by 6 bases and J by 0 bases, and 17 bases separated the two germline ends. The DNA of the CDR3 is TGTGCCAGCAGGCCCGGGTACAACCCGAACCAAGAGACCCAGTACTTC. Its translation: CASRPGYNPNQETQYF.

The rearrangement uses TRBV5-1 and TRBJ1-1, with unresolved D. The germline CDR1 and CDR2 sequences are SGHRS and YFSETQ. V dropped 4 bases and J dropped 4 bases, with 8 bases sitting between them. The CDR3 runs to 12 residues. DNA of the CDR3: TGCGCCAGCAGCGGCTCCGGCACTGAAGCTTTCTTT. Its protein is CASSGSGTEAFF.

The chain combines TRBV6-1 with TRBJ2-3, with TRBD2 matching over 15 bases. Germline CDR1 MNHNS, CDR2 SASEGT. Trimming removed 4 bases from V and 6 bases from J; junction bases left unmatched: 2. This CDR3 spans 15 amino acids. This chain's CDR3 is CASSVGLAGGDTQYF. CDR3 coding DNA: TGTGCCAGCAGTGTTGGACTAGCGGGAGGGGATACGCAGTATTTT.

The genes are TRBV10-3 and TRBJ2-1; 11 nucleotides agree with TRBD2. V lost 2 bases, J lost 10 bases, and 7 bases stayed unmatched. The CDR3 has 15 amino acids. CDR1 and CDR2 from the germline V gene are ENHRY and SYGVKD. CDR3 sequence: CAISEPGLAAQEQFF. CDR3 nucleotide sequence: TGTGCCATCAGTGAGCCGGGACTAGCGGCACAAGAGCAGTTCTTC.

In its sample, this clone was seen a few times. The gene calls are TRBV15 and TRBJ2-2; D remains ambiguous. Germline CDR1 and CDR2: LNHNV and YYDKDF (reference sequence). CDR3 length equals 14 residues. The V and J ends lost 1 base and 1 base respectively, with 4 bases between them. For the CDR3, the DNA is TGTGCCACCAGCAGAGGAGAGAACACCGGGGAGCTGTTTTTT. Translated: CATSRGENTGELFF.

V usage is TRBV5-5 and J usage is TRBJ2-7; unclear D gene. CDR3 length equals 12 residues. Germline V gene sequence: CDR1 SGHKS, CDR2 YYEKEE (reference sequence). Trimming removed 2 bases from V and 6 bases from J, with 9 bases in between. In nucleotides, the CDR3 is TGTGCCAGCAGCTTCCGGGTTGGCGAGCAGTACTTC. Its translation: CASSFRVGEQYF.

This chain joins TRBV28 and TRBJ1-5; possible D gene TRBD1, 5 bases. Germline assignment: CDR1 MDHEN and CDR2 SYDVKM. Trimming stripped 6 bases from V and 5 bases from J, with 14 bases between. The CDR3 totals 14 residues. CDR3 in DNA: TGTGCCAGCAGCGACCCCGGACAACATCAGCCCCAGCATTTT. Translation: CASSDPGQHQPQHF.

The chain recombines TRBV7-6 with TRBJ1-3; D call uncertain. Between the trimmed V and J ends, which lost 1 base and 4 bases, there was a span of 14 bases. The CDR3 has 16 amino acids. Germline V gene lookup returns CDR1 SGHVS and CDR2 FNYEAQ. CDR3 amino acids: CASSLGATIPGNTIYF. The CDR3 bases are TGTGCCAGCAGCTTAGGGGCGACGATCCCAGGAAACACCATATATTTT. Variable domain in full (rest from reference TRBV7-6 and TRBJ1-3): GAGVSQSPRYKVTKRGQDVALRCDPISGHVSLYWYRQALGQGPEFLTYFNYEAQQDKSGLPNDRFSAERPEGSISTLTIQRTEQRDSAMYRCASSLGATIPGNTIYFGEGSWLTVV.

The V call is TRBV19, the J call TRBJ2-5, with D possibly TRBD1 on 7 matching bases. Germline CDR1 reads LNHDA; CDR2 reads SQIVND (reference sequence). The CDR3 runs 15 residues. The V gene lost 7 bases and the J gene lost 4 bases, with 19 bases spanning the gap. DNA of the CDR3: TGTGCCAGTATCCCTTCTGCAGGGGGGTTAGAGACCCAGTACTTC. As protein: CASIPSAGGLETQYF.

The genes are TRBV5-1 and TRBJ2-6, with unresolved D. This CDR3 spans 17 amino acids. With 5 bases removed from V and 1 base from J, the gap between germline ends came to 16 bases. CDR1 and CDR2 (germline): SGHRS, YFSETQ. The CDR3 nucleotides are TGCGCCAGCAGAAAAGAATCTACTCCATCTGGGGCCAACGTCCTGACTTTC. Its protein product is CASRKESTPSGANVLTF.

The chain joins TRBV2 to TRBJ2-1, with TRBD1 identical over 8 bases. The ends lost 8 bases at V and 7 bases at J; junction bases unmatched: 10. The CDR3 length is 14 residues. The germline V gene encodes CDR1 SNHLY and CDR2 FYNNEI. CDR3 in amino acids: CASAPGTGGNEQFF. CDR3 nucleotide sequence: TGTGCCAGCGCCCCGGGTACAGGGGGGAATGAGCAGTTCTTC.

The CDR3 is CASSIDSSRADTNTEAFF. CDR3 bases: TGTGCCAGTAGTATAGATTCTTCGCGCGCGGACACGAACACTGAAGCTTTCTTT. The V call is TRBV19, the J call TRBJ1-1; D may be TRBD1 (5 bases). This CDR3 region has 18 residues. V gave up 0 bases and J gave up 1 base, with 18 bases separating them. CDR1 is LNHDA and CDR2 is SQIVND in the germline V gene (reference sequence).

The CDR3 spells CASSGGGATDTQYF. In DNA, the CDR3 is TGCGCCAGTTCAGGCGGGGGGGCCACAGATACGCAGTATTTT. The chain joins TRBV10-1 to TRBJ2-3, with 9 nucleotides matching TRBD2. This CDR3 comprises 14 residues. Germline CDR1 and CDR2: WNHNN and SYGVQD (reference sequence). The V segment lost 9 bases and the J segment 2 bases; nucleotides outside the gene matches: 6.

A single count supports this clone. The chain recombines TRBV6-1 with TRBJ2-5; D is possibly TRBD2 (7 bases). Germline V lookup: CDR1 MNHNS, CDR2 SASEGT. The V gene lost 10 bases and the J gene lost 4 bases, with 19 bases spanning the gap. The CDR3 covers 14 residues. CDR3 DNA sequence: TGTGCCACGAATTGGGGGGGCGAGGGAGAGACCCAGTACTTC. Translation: CATNWGGEGETQYF.

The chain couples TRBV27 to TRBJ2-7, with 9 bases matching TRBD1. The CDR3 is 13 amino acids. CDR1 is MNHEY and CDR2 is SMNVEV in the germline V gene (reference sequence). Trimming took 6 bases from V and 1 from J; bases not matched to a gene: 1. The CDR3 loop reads CASRGTGSYEQYF. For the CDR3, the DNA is TGTGCCAGCAGGGGGACAGGGTCCTACGAGCAGTACTTC.

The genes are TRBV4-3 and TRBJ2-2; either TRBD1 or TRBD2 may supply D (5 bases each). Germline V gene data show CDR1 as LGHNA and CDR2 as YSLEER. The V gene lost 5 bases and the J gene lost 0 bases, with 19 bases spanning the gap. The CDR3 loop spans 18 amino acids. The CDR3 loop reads CASSYRSPGAANTGELFF. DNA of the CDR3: TGCGCCAGCAGCTACCGATCCCCCGGGGCCGCGAACACCGGGGAGCTGTTTTTT.

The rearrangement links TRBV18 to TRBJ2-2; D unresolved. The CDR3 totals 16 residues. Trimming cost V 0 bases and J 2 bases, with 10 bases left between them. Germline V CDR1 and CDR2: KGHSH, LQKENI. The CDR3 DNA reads TGTGCCAGCTCACCACCTTTGGCCCCCAACACCGGGGAGCTGTTTTTT. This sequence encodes CASSPPLAPNTGELFF.

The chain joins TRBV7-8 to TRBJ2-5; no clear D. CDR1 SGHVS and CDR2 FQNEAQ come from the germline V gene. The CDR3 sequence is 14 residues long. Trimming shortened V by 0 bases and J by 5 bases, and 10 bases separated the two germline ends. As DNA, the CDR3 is TGTGCCAGCAGCTTAGCGGGTGTGCTCGAGACCCAGTACTTC. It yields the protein CASSLAGVLETQYF.

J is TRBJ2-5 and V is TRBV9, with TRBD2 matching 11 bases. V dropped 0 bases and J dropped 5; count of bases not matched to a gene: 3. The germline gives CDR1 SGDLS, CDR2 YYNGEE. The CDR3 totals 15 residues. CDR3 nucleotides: TGTGCCAGCAGCGTAGCTGCTAGCGGGAGGGAGACCCAGTACTTC. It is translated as CASSVAASGRETQYF.

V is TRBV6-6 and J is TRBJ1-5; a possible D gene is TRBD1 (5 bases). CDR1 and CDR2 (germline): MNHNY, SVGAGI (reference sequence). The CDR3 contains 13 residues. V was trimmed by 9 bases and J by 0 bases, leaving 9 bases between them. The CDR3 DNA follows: TGTGCCAGTATTGACAGTAGCAATCAGCCCCAGCATTTT. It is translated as CASIDSSNQPQHF.

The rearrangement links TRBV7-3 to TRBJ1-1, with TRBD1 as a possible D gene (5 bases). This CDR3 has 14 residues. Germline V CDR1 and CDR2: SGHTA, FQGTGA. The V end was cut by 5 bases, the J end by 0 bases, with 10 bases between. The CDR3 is CASSLPTVNTEAFF. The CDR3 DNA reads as TGTGCCAGCAGCCTACCGACAGTGAACACTGAAGCTTTCTTT.

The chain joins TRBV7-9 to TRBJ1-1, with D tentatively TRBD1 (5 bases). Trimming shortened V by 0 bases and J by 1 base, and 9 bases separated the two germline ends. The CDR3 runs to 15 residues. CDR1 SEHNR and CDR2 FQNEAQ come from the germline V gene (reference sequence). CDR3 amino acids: CASSLARDGNTEAFF. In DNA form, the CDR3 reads TGTGCCAGCAGCTTAGCAAGGGACGGGAACACTGAAGCTTTCTTT.

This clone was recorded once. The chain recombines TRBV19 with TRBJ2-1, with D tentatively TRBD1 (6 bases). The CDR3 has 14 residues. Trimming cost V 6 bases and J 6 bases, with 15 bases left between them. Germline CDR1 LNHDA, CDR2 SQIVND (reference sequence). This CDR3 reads CASSTYRETNEQFF. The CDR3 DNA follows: TGTGCCAGTAGCACCTACAGGGAAACCAATGAGCAGTTCTTC.

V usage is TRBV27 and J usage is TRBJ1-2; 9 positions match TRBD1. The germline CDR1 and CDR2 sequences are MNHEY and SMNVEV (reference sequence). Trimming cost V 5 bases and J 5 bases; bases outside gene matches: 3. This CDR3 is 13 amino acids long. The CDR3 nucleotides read TGTGCCAGCAGTCCGACAGGGGGGTATGGCTACACCTTC. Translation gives CASSPTGGYGYTF.